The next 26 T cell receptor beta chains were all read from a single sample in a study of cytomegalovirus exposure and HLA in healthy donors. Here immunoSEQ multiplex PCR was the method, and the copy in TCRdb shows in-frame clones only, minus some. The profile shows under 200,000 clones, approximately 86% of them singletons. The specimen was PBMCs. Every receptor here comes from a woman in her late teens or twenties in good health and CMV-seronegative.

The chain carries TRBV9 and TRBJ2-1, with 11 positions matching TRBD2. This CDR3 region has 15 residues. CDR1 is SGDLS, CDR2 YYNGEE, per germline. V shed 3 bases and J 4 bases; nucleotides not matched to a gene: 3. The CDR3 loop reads CASSGASGGYNEQFF. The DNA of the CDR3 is TGTGCCAGCAGCGGGGCTAGCGGGGGGTACAATGAGCAGTTCTTC. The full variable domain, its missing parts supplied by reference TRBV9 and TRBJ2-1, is DSGVTQTPKHLITATGQRVTLRCSPRSGDLSVYWYQQSLDQGLQFLIQYYNGEERAKGNILERFSAQQFPDLHSELNLSSLELGDSALYFCASSGASGGYNEQFFGPGTRLTVL.

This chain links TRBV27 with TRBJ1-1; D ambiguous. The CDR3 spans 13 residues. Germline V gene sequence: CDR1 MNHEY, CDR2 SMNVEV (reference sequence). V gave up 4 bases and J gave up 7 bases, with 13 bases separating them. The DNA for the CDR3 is TGTGCCAGCAGTTCGGGTTCGGGAATTGAAGCTTTCTTT. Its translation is CASSSGSGIEAFF.

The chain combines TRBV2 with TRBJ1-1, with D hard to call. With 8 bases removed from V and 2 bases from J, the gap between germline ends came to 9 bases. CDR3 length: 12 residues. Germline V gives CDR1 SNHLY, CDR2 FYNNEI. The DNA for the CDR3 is TGTGCCAGCGTTGGCTTCAACACTGAAGCTTTCTTT. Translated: CASVGFNTEAFF.

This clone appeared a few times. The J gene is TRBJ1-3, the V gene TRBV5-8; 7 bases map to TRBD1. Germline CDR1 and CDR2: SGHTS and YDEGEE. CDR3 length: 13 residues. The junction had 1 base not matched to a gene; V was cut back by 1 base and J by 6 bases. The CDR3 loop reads CASSLTGANTIYF. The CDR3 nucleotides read TGTGCCAGCAGCTTGACAGGGGCAAACACCATATATTTT.

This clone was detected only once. The CDR3 DNA is TGTGCCAGCAGCTCTTTACCAGGATGGGGCAATCAGCCCCAGCATTTT. Protein product: CASSSLPGWGNQPQHF. V gene TRBV5-8 combines with J gene TRBJ1-5; D remains ambiguous. The CDR3 covers 16 residues. CDR1 is SGHTS and CDR2 is YDEGEE in the germline V gene. Trimming pared 3 bases from V and 2 bases from J, leaving 15 bases between.

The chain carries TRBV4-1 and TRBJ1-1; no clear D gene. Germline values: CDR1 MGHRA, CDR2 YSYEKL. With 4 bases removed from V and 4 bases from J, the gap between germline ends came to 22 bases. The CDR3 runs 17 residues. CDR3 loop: CASSRTGYSPRGTEAFF. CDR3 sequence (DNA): TGCGCCAGCAGCCGCACCGGTTACAGCCCTCGGGGCACTGAAGCTTTCTTT.

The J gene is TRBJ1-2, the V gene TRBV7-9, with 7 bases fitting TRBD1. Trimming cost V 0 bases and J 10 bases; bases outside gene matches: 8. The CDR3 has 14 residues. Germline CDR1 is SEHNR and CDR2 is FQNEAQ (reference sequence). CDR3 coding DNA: TGTGCCAGCAGCTTAGCGGAAGGGACAGTAGTCTACACCTTC. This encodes CASSLAEGTVVYTF.

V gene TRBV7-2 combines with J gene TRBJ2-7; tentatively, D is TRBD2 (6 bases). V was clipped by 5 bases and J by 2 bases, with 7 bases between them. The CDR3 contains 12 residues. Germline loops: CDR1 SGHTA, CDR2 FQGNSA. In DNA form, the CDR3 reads TGTGCCAGCAGCCGGACTACCTACGAGCAGTACTTC. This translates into CASSRTTYEQYF.

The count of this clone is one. The CDR3 here is CASSLPQDRGWGYTF. For the CDR3, the DNA is TGTGCCAGCAGCTTACCACAGGACAGGGGGTGGGGCTACACCTTC. The chain is built from TRBV7-2 and TRBJ1-2; TRBD1 agrees at 10 bases. With V trimmed by 2 bases and J by 8 bases, 8 bases remained unmatched. The length of the CDR3 is 15 residues. The germline V gene has CDR1 SGHTA and CDR2 FQGNSA. Drawing the rest from reference TRBV7-2 and TRBJ1-2, the complete variable domain is GAGVSQSPSNKVTEKGKDVELRCDPISGHTALYWYRQSLGQGLEFLIYFQGNSAPDKSGLPSDRFSAERTGGSVSTLTIQRTQQEDSAVYLCASSLPQDRGWGYTFGSGTRLTVV.

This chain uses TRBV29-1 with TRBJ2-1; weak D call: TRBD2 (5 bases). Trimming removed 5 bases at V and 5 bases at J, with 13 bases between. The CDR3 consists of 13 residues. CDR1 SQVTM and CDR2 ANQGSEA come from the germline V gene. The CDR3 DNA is TGCAGCGTTTTCTGGCTAGCTAACAATGAGCAGTTCTTC. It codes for CSVFWLANNEQFF.

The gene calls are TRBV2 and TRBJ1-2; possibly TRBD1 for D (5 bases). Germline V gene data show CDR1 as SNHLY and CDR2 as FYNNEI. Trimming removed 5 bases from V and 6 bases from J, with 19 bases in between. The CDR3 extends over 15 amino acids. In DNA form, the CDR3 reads TGTGCCAGCAGTCCTGACAGAGGGAGGAAAGATGGCTACACCTTC. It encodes CASSPDRGRKDGYTF.

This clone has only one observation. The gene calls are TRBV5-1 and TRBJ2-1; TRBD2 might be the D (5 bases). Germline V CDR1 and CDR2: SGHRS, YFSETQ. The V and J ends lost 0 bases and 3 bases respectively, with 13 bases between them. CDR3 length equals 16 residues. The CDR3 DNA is TGCGCCAGCAGCTTGGGTCTAGCCGAGCTCTACAATGAGCAGTTCTTC. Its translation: CASSLGLAELYNEQFF.

The CDR3 region is CASSFRDRGWTEAFF. The CDR3 nucleotides read TGTGCCAGTAGTTTCCGGGACAGGGGTTGGACTGAAGCTTTCTTT. This chain uses TRBV19 with TRBJ1-1; 10 bases agree with TRBD1. V shed 5 bases and J 5 bases; nucleotides not matched to a gene: 8. Germline V gene data show CDR1 as LNHDA and CDR2 as SQIVND (reference sequence). The length of the CDR3 is 15 residues. Drawing the rest from reference TRBV19 and TRBJ1-1, the complete variable domain is DGGITQSPKYLFRKEGQNVTLSCEQNLNHDAMYWYRQDPGQGLRLIYYSQIVNDFQKGDIAEGYSVSREKKESFPLTVTSAQKNPTAFYLCASSFRDRGWTEAFFGQGTRLTVV.

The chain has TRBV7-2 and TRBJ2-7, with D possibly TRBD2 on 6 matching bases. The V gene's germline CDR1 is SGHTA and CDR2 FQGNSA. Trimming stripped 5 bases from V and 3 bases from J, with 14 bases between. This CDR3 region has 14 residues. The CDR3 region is CASSPGTFVYEQYF. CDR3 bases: TGTGCCAGCAGCCCAGGGACTTTCGTCTACGAGCAGTACTTC. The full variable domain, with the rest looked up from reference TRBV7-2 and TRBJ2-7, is GAGVSQSPSNKVTEKGKDVELRCDPISGHTALYWYRQSLGQGLEFLIYFQGNSAPDKSGLPSDRFSAERTGGSVSTLTIQRTQQEDSAVYLCASSPGTFVYEQYFGPGTRLTVT.

The CDR3 is CASRMGGTSNTEAFF. For the CDR3, the DNA is TGTGCCAGCAGGATGGGCGGGACGAGTAACACTGAAGCTTTCTTT. The chain joins TRBV2 to TRBJ1-1; perhaps TRBD1 as D (5 bases). This CDR3 has 15 amino acids. V shed 6 bases and J shed 2 bases, with 16 bases lying between them. Germline V gives CDR1 SNHLY, CDR2 FYNNEI. The full variable domain, in which reference TRBV2 and TRBJ1-1 provide the parts outside the CDR3, is EPEVTQTPSHQVTQMGQEVILRCVPISNHLYFYWYRQILGQKVEFLVSFYNNEISEKSEIFDDQFSVERPDGSNFTLKIRSTKLEDSAMYFCASRMGGTSNTEAFFGQGTRLTVV.

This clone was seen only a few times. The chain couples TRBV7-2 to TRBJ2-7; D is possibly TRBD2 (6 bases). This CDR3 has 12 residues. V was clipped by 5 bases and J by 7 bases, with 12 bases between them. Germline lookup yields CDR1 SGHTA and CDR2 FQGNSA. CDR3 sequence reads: CASSPMGREQYF. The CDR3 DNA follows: TGTGCCAGCAGCCCCATGGGGAGGGAGCAGTACTTC.

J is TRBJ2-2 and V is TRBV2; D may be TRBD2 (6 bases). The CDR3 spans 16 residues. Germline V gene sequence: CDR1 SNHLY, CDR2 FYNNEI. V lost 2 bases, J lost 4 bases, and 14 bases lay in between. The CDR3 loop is CASSESGVRVTGELFF. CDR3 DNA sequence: TGTGCCAGCAGTGAATCGGGAGTACGGGTCACCGGGGAGCTGTTTTTT.

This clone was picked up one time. The DNA of the CDR3 is TGTGCCAGCAGCGTTTCGGGGAACGAGCAGTACTTC. Residues: CASSVSGNEQYF. V usage is TRBV9 and J usage is TRBJ2-7; TRBD2 might be the D (5 bases). The CDR3 is 12 residues long. Trimming took off 2 bases at V and 5 bases at J, with 8 bases between the two ends. Germline assignment: CDR1 SGDLS and CDR2 YYNGEE.

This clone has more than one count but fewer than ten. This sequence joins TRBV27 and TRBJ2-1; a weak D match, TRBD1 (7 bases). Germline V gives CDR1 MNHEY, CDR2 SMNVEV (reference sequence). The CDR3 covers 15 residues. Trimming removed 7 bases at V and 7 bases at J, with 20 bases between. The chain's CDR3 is CASNRPQGGFNEQFF. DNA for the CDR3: TGTGCCAGCAACCGTCCCCAGGGGGGTTTTAATGAGCAGTTCTTC.

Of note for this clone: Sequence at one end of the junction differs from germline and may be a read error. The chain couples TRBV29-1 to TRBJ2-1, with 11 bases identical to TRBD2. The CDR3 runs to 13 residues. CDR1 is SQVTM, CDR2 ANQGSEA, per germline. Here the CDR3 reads CSLKNSGRASLVF. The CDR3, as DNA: TGCAGCCTTAAAAATAGCGGGAGGGCCTCGTTGGTCTTC.

Written as DNA, the CDR3 is TGTGCCAGCAGTGAAGCGCTAATGAAGCCCTACGAGCAGTACTTC. Its protein product is CASSEALMKPYEQYF. V is TRBV6-1 and J is TRBJ2-7; the D is unclear. V dropped 0 bases and J dropped 2 bases, with 11 bases sitting between them. This CDR3 region has 15 residues. CDR1 and CDR2 from the germline V gene are MNHNS and SASEGT.

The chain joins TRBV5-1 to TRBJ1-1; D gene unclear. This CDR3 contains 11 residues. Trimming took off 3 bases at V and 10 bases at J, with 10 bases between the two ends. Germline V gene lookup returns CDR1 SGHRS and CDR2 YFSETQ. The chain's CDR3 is CASSSGLGAFF. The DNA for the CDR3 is TGCGCCAGCAGCTCCGGGTTAGGAGCTTTCTTT.

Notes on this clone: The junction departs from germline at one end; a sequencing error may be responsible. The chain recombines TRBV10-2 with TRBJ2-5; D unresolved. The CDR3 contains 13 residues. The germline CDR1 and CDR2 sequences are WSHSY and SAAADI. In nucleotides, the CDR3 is TGCGCCAGCAGGACCACTAACCAGGAGACCCAGTACTTC. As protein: CASRTTNQETQYF.

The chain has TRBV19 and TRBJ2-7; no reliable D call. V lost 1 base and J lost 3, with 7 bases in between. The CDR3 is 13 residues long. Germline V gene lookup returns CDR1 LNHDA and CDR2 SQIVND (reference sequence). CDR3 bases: TGTGCCAGTAGTATAGTCGGGTACTACGAGCAGTACTTC. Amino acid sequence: CASSIVGYYEQYF.

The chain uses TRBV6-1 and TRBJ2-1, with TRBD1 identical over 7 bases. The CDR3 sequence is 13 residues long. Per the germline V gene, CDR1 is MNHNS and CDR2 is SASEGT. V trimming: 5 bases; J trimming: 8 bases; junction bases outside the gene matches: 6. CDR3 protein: CASSTLQGYEQFF. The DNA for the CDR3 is TGTGCCAGCAGTACCCTACAGGGGTATGAGCAGTTCTTC.

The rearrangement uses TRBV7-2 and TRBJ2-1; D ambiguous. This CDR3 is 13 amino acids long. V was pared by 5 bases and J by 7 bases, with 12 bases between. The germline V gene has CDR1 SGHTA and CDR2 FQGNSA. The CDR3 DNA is TGTGCCAGCAGCCCCCCTTCGAGAAATGAGCAGTTCTTC. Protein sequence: CASSPPSRNEQFF.